These 14 T cell receptor beta chains share one sample of origin, sequenced in a study of T cells in Graves' hyperthyroidism and ophthalmopathy. Authors of the study amplified TCR beta CDR3 regions from RNA transcripts. The HTBI primer set was used in a first-round RT-PCR of the TCR CDR3. TCRdb ran MiXCR on the multiplex PCR reads and lists one entry per CDR3 protein. This table has about 300,000 distinct CDR3 sequences, roughly 19% appearing once. What was sequenced was blood. These receptors originate from a man aged 50 or older with Graves' ophthalmopathy.

The chain joins TRBV19 to TRBJ2-7; 7 bases agree with TRBD2. The CDR3 sequence is 15 residues long. Looked up from germline, CDR1 is LNHDA and CDR2 is SQIVND (reference sequence). Trimming removed 5 bases from V and 1 base from J; junction bases left unmatched: 8. The CDR3 nucleotides are TGTGCCAGTAGTCGATCTAGCGGCCGGTCCTACGAGCAGTACTTC. Protein product: CASSRSSGRSYEQYF.

This clonotype occurred a few times. The chain links TRBV29-1 to TRBJ2-1, with D uncertain. Looked up from germline, CDR1 is SQVTM and CDR2 is ANQGSEA. There are 11 residues in the CDR3. CDR3 nucleotides: TGCACCATAAAGAGGTATGATGAGCAGTTCTTC. As protein: CTIKRYDEQFF.

The chain links TRBV6-1 to TRBJ2-5; TRBD1 matches at 8 bases. CDR1 MNHNS and CDR2 SASEGT come from the germline V gene. The CDR3 consists of 14 residues. V dropped 6 bases and J dropped 4; count of bases not matched to a gene: 7. The DNA for the CDR3 is TGTGCCAGCAGAGAGACAGGGGCGGCAGAGACCCAGTACTTC. Translation gives CASRETGAAETQYF.

This clonotype was seen ten or more times. The chain recombines TRBV12-3 or TRBV12-4 with TRBJ1-1, with D perhaps TRBD1 (6 bases). The CDR3 extends over 14 amino acids. Trimming removed 5 bases from V and 1 base from J, with 11 bases in between. The CDR3 region has the DNA TGTGCCAGCAGTGCGGGACATCAGAACACTGAAGCTTTCTTT. It encodes CASSAGHQNTEAFF.

This clonotype came up many times. V gene TRBV30 combines with J gene TRBJ1-2; 7 bases map to TRBD1. Germline-derived CDR1 and CDR2 are GTSNPN and SVGIG (reference sequence). The CDR3 covers 13 residues. Trimming cost V 4 bases and J 8 bases; bases outside gene matches: 10. The CDR3 DNA reads as TGTGCCTGGATCCGGGGGCAGGGGGACGGCTACACCTTC. Protein product: CAWIRGQGDGYTF.

V is TRBV3-1 and J is TRBJ2-4; D is perhaps TRBD1 or TRBD2 (5 bases each). Trimming left V 2 bases short and J 0 bases short, with 14 bases between. The CDR3 covers 17 residues. The germline V gene has CDR1 LGHDT and CDR2 YNNKEL (reference sequence). DNA for the CDR3: TGTGCCAGCAGCCAATCCGGGACCGTGCTAGCCAAAAACATTCAGTACTTC. Its translation is CASSQSGTVLAKNIQYF.

The rearrangement links TRBV9 to TRBJ2-7; 12 bases match TRBD1. V lost 1 base, J lost 2 bases, and 4 bases stayed unmatched. The CDR3 covers 16 residues. Germline CDR1 reads SGDLS; CDR2 reads YYNGEE. The CDR3, as DNA: TGTGCCAGCAGCGTAACCGGGACAGGGGGCGCCTACGAGCAGTACTTC. Residues: CASSVTGTGGAYEQYF.

This clonotype was seen ten or more times. The genes are TRBV20-1 and TRBJ1-1; D unclear. Germline V CDR1 and CDR2: DFQATT, SNEGSKA (reference sequence). CDR3 size: 15 residues. V dropped 5 bases and J dropped 6 bases, with 22 bases sitting between them. CDR3 amino acids: CSAGPPRPDGSEAFF. The DNA of the CDR3 is TGCAGTGCTGGCCCCCCCCGGCCTGACGGTTCTGAAGCTTTCTTT.

This clonotype has a single count. The chain recombines TRBV12-3 or TRBV12-4 with TRBJ2-1; TRBD1 agrees at 8 bases. The CDR3 runs 14 residues. V trimming: 6 bases; J trimming: 8 bases; junction bases outside the gene matches: 9. CDR3 region: CASSSDRAVDEQFF. In nucleotides, the CDR3 is TGTGCCAGCAGCTCGGACAGGGCGGTTGATGAGCAGTTCTTC.

The V gene is TRBV25-1, the J gene TRBJ2-5, with D hard to call. This CDR3 is built from 10 residues. Trimming cost V 4 bases and J 10 bases, with 7 bases left between them. In germline, CDR1 is MGHDK, CDR2 SYGVNS. The CDR3 sequence is CASSARHQYF. Written as DNA, the CDR3 is TGTGCCAGCAGTGCTCGTCACCAGTACTTC.

This clonotype was counted ten times or more. CDR3 region: CASSLRGGTTEAFF. CDR3 in DNA: TGTGCCAGCAGCTTAAGGGGAGGGACCACTGAAGCTTTCTTT. This chain links TRBV7-8 with TRBJ1-1, with D maybe TRBD1 (5 bases). The CDR3 is 14 amino acids. Germline V lookup: CDR1 SGHVS, CDR2 FQNEAQ. The V end was cut by 2 bases, the J end by 4 bases, with 11 bases between.

This chain uses TRBV7-7 with TRBJ2-1; 7 bases are shared with TRBD2. J gave up 5 bases and V 2 bases, and 12 bases lay outside the gene matches. Germline V CDR1 and CDR2: SSHAT, FNYEAQ (reference sequence). The CDR3 loop spans 17 amino acids. In DNA, the CDR3 is TGTGCCAGCAGCTTAACCCCGTCCCTAGCGGCCGACAATGAGCAGTTCTTC. This translates into CASSLTPSLAADNEQFF.

This clonotype has at least ten counts. The chain employs TRBV2 and TRBJ2-1, with 7 bases lining up with TRBD1. CDR3 length: 15 amino acids. CDR1 is SNHLY and CDR2 is FYNNEI in the germline V gene. The V gene end was trimmed by 6 bases and the J gene end by 10 bases; junction bases not matched to a gene: 15. The CDR3 spells CASSEPRGQNGEQFF. The CDR3 nucleotides read TGTGCCAGCAGCGAACCCCGGGGACAGAACGGGGAGCAGTTCTTC.

Ten or more counts support this clonotype. This chain connects TRBV24-1 to TRBJ2-1, with D maybe TRBD2 (6 bases). CDR3 length equals 16 residues. Looked up from germline, CDR1 is KGHDR and CDR2 is SFDVKD. Trimming shortened V by 4 bases and J by 2 bases, and 14 bases separated the two germline ends. DNA of the CDR3: TGTGCCACCAGTGAAGCTCTTGGACTAACCTACAATGAGCAGTTCTTC. Translation: CATSEALGLTYNEQFF.